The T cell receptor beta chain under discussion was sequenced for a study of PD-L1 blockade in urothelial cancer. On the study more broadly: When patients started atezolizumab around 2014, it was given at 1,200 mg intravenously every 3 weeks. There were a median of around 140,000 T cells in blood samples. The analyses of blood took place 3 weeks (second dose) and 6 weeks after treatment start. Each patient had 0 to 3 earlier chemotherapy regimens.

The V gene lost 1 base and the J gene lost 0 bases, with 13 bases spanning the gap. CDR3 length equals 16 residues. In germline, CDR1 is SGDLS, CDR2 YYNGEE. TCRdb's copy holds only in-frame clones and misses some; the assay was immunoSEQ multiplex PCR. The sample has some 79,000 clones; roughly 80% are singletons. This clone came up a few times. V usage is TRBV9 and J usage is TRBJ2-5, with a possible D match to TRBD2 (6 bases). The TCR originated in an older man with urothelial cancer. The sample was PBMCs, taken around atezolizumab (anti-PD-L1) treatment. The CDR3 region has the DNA TGTGCCAGCAGCGTAACGGCTAGCGATAACCAAGAGACCCAGTACTTC. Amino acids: CASSVTASDNQETQYF.